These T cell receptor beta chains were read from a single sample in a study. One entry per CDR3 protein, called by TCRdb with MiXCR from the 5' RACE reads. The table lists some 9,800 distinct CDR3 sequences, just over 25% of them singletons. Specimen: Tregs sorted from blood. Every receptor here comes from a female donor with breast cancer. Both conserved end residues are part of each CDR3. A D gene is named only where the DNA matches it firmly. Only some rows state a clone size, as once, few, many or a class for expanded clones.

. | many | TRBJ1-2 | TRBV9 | CASSVVQNYGYTF | TGTGCCAGCAGCGTAGTGCAGAACTATGGCTACACCTTC
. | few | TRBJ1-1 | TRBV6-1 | CASSEGGFWAFF | TGTGCCAGCAGTGAAGGCGGGTTTTGGGCTTTCTTT
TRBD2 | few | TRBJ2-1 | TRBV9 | CASSVAESGGSGSFAYNEQFF | TGTGCCAGCAGCGTAGCTGAGTCGGGTGGTAGCGGGAGCTTTGCCTACAATGAGCAGTTCTTC
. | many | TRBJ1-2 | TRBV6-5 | CASSYSWVYGYTF | TGTGCCAGCAGTTACTCATGGGTCTATGGCTACACCTTC
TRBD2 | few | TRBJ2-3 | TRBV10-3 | CAISEDTSGVDTQYF | TGTGCCATCAGTGAGGATACTAGCGGGGTAGATACGCAGTATTTT
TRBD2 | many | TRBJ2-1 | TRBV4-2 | CASSTIGTTYEQFF | TGTGCCAGCAGCACCATCGGGACTACTTATGAGCAGTTCTTC
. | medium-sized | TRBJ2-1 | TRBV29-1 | CSVEGQNLNEQFF | TGCAGCGTTGAGGGTCAGAACCTCAATGAGCAGTTCTTC
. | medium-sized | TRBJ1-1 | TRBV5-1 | CASSLVIGLEMTEAFF | TGCGCCAGCAGCTTGGTTATCGGTCTTGAGATGACTGAAGCTTTCTTT
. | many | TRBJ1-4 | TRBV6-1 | CAANQGLGEKLFF | TGTGCCGCCAACCAGGGGCTTGGTGAAAAACTGTTTTTT
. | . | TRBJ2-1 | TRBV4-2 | CASSEGTAPGVQFF | TGTGCCAGCAGCGAAGGTACGGCCCCGGGGGTTCAGTTCTTC
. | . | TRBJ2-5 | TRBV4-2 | CASSQDWGRTGETQYF | TGTGCCAGCAGCCAAGATTGGGGGAGGACCGGCGAGACCCAGTACTTC
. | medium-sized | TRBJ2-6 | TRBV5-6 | CASSLWGPRGANVLTF | TGTGCCAGCAGCTTATGGGGTCCTCGCGGGGCCAACGTCCTGACTTTC
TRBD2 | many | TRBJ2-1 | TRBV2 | CASRLAGRNEQFF | TGTGCCAGCAGGCTAGCGGGAAGGAATGAGCAGTTCTTC
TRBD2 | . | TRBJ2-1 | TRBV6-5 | CASSYGLAGAEEQFF | TGTGCCAGCAGTTATGGACTAGCGGGAGCTGAAGAGCAGTTCTTC
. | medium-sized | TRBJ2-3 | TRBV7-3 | CASSLITGDTQYF | TGTGCCAGCAGCTTAATAACTGGAGATACGCAGTATTTT
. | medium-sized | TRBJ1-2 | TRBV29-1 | CSVEEWIRTNYGYTF | TGCAGCGTTGAAGAGTGGATACGGACGAACTATGGCTACACCTTC
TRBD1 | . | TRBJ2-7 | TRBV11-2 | CASRYDRGSYGQYF | TGTGCCAGCAGATATGACAGGGGATCGTACGGGCAGTACTTC
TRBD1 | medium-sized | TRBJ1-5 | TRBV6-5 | CASSQTGGSNQPQHF | TGTGCCAGCAGTCAGACAGGGGGTAGCAATCAGCCCCAGCATTTT